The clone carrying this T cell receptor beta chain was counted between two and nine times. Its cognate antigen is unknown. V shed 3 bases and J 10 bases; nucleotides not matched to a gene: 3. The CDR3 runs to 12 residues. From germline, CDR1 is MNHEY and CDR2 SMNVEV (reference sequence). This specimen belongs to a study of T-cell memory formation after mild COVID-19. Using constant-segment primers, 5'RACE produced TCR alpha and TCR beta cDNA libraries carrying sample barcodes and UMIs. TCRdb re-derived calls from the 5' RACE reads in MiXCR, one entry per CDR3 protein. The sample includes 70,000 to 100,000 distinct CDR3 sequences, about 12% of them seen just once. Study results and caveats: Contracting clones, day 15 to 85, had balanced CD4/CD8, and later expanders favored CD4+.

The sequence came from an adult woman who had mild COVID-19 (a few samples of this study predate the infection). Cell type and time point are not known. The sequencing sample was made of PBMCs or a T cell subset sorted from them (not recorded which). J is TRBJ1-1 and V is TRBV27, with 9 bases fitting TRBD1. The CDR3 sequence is CASSFWGQGAFF. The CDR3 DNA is TGTGCCAGCAGTTTTTGGGGACAGGGAGCTTTCTTT.